This TCR beta chain comes out of a study of blood T cell repertoires in COVID-19. The V and J ends lost 5 bases and 6 bases, in that order; junction bases with no gene match: 10. Germline lookup yields CDR1 LGHDT and CDR2 YNNKEL (reference sequence). The CDR3 has 15 residues. The data were produced by immunoSEQ multiplex PCR, yet TCRdb's version contains in-frame clones alone and is incomplete. The table has 200,000 to 250,000 clones, under 90% seen once. Sequenced input: peripheral blood. This clonotype was sampled from an elderly woman with acute or convalescent COVID-19. The gene calls are TRBV3-1 (or the pseudogene TRBV3-2) and TRBJ2-7, with 10 positions matching TRBD1. In DNA, the CDR3 is TGTGCCAGCAGCGCCCGGGACAGGGGAGTTGGCGAGCAGTACTTC. The encoded protein is CASSARDRGVGEQYF.